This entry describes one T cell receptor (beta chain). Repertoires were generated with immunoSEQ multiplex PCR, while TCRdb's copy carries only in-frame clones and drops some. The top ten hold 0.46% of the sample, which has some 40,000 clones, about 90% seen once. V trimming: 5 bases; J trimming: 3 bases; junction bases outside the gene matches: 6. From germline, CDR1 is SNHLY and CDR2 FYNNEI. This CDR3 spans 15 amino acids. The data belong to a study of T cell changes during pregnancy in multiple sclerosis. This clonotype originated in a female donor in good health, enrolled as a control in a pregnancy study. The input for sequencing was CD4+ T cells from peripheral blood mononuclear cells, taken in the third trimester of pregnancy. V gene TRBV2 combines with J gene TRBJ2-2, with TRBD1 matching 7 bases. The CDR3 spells CASSPGTVHTGELFF. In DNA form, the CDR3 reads TGTGCCAGCAGTCCCGGGACAGTGCACACCGGGGAGCTGTTTTTT.